These 23 T cell receptor beta chains were sequenced from one sample in a study of T cells in Graves' hyperthyroidism and ophthalmopathy. From RNA transcripts, TCR beta CDR3 regions were amplified. First-round RT-PCR targeting the TCR CDR3 was performed with the HTBI primer set. Each CDR3 protein is one row after TCRdb ran MiXCR on the multiplex PCR reads. The table includes about 350,000 distinct CDR3 sequences, about 16% detected once. The sequencing sample was made of blood. These receptors came from a woman aged 55-69 years with Graves' ophthalmopathy.

This chain uses TRBV29-1 with TRBJ2-2, with 7 nucleotides matching TRBD2. Germline V gene sequence: CDR1 SQVTM, CDR2 ANQGSEA. The length of the CDR3 is 17 residues. Unmatched junction bases numbered 12, after V lost 0 bases and J lost 5 bases. The DNA of the CDR3 is TGCAGCGTTGAAGATCCTTCCGGGACGGGGGGTACCGGGGAGCTGTTTTTT. Translating it yields CSVEDPSGTGGTGELFF.

This clonotype has a count of ten or more. This chain connects TRBV20-1 to TRBJ2-7; the match to TRBD2 covers 15 bases. The trim removed 6 bases at V and 5 bases at J, leaving 5 bases unmatched. Germline V lookup: CDR1 DFQATT, CDR2 SNEGSKA (reference sequence). The CDR3 contains 14 residues. The CDR3: CSAPGLAGGNEQYF. The CDR3 DNA is TGCAGTGCCCCGGGACTAGCGGGAGGTAACGAGCAGTACTTC.

The chain carries TRBV10-1 and TRBJ2-2; unclear D gene. Germline V lookup: CDR1 WNHNN, CDR2 SYGVQD (reference sequence). The CDR3 is 14 amino acids. V lost 0 bases and J lost 5, with 7 bases in between. Here the CDR3 reads CASSESGRTGELFF. DNA of the CDR3: TGCGCCAGCAGTGAGTCTGGGCGGACCGGGGAGCTGTTTTTT.

The chain combines TRBV7-9 with TRBJ1-3; D gene uncertain. V shed 6 bases and J shed 0 bases, with 9 bases lying between them. This CDR3 is 14 amino acids long. Germline lookup yields CDR1 SEHNR and CDR2 FQNEAQ (reference sequence). Here the CDR3 reads CASSYLSSGNTIYF. For the CDR3, the DNA is TGTGCCAGCAGTTACTTGAGCTCTGGAAACACCATATATTTT.

This clonotype was counted many times. The chain joins TRBV20-1 to TRBJ2-3; possible D gene TRBD1, 6 bases. The CDR3 is 16 amino acids. V was shortened by 1 base and J by 5 bases, with 19 bases between the two germline ends. Germline loops: CDR1 DFQATT, CDR2 SNEGSKA (reference sequence). CDR3 nucleotides: TGCAGTGCTAGAGCCCCGACAGGTGGGGACATAGATACGCAGTATTTT. Residues: CSARAPTGGDIDTQYF.

This clonotype was counted many times. The chain joins TRBV12-3 or TRBV12-4 to TRBJ1-1, with D tentatively TRBD1 (5 bases). The CDR3 spans 15 residues. The V gene lost 7 bases and the J gene lost 5 bases, with 20 bases spanning the gap. For the CDR3, the DNA is TGTGCCAGCACCCCTTCGCGGGGCCTGGGGACTGAAGCTTTCTTT. Translating it yields CASTPSRGLGTEAFF.

This clonotype was detected ten times or more. This chain uses TRBV7-9 with TRBJ2-2; TRBD2 agrees at 9 bases. Germline V gene data show CDR1 as SEHNR and CDR2 as FQNEAQ (reference sequence). V shed 6 bases and J 5 bases; nucleotides not matched to a gene: 13. The CDR3 contains 17 residues. The CDR3 nucleotides read TGTGCCAGCAGGCAAACATTAGCGGGAGTTGGGACCGGGGAGCTGTTTTTT. Translated: CASRQTLAGVGTGELFF.

This clonotype has at least ten counts. The chain links TRBV5-1 to TRBJ2-7; 7 bases map to TRBD2. The germline V gene encodes CDR1 SGHRS and CDR2 YFSETQ. The CDR3 consists of 14 residues. The junction had 9 bases not matched to a gene; V was cut back by 4 bases and J by 5 bases. CDR3 amino acids: CASSPGTIVHEQYF. The DNA for the CDR3 is TGCGCCAGCAGCCCGGGGACTATCGTCCACGAGCAGTACTTC.

Many counts were recorded for this clonotype. The gene calls are TRBV3-1 and TRBJ1-5, with D perhaps TRBD1 (6 bases). Trimming left V 1 base short and J 11 bases short, with 12 bases between. The CDR3 is 13 residues long. Germline V lookup: CDR1 LGHDT, CDR2 YNNKEL (reference sequence). The CDR3 DNA sequence: TGTGCCAGCAGCCAAGTGAGGGGGAGGGCCCAGCATTTT. The encoded protein is CASSQVRGRAQHF.

This clonotype was seen repeatedly, ten times or more. The V call is TRBV18, the J call TRBJ1-6, with 9 bases that match TRBD1. CDR3 length: 16 amino acids. The germline CDR1 and CDR2 sequences are KGHSH and LQKENI. The junction had 9 bases not matched to a gene; V was cut back by 2 bases and J by 10 bases. The CDR3 is CASSPVGGQGGSPLHF. Written as DNA, the CDR3 is TGTGCCAGCTCACCAGTGGGGGGACAGGGTGGATCACCCCTCCACTTT.

Comments on this clonotype: A much more abundant neighbour one base away suggests this may be a read error. In this CDR3 the conserved last residue, phenylalanine or tryptophan, is missing, so a read error is likely. The chain joins TRBV7-3 to TRBJ2-7, with D tentatively TRBD1 or TRBD2 (6 bases each). Trimming left V 2 bases short and J 3 bases short, with 14 bases between. The CDR3 sequence is 15 residues long. Germline lookup yields CDR1 SGHTA and CDR2 FQGTGA. CDR3 coding DNA: TGTGCCAGCAGCTTAGGACCCGGGGGCCTCTACGAGCAGTACTAC. Translation gives CASSLGPGGLYEQYY.

Details on this clonotype: A read error may explain this, as a much larger clone is one base away. The V and J genes are TRBV12-3 or TRBV12-4 and TRBJ1-2; TRBD1 might be the D (5 bases). The CDR3 consists of 17 residues. The V and J ends lost 4 bases and 6 bases respectively, with 24 bases between them. Here the CDR3 reads CASSSHPRLGVRDGYTF. CDR3 nucleotides: TGTGCCAGCAGTTCCCATCCCAGATTGGGGGTTAGAGATGGCTACACCTTC.

There are many counts of this clonotype. The J gene is TRBJ2-3, the V gene TRBV2; D uncertain. V shed 5 bases and J shed 2 bases, with 11 bases lying between them. CDR3 length equals 14 residues. Germline assignment: CDR1 SNHLY and CDR2 FYNNEI. The CDR3 here is CASSRNTFTDTQYF. DNA of the CDR3: TGTGCCAGCAGTCGGAACACCTTCACAGATACGCAGTATTTT.

In this sample, this clonotype turned up many times. The chain couples TRBV5-1 to TRBJ2-7, with 8 nucleotides matching TRBD2. The CDR3 is 14 residues long. Germline trimming cut 0 bases from V and 7 bases from J; bases unmatched to any gene: 6. Germline V gene lookup returns CDR1 SGHRS and CDR2 YFSETQ. CDR3 amino acids: CASSLDPASGEQYF. The CDR3 DNA follows: TGCGCCAGCAGCTTGGACCCGGCTAGCGGGGAGCAGTACTTC.

This clonotype was found many times. The chain is built from TRBV7-9 and TRBJ2-5; 7 positions match TRBD1. V gave up 6 bases and J gave up 5 bases; unmatched junction bases: 9. The CDR3 spans 14 residues. Germline CDR1 SEHNR, CDR2 FQNEAQ (reference sequence). Written as DNA, the CDR3 is TGTGCCAGCAGTTCCTCCGGGACAGCGGAGACCCAGTACTTC. It codes for CASSSSGTAETQYF.

This clonotype has a handful of counts. This chain joins TRBV5-1 and TRBJ2-2, with 7 bases aligning to TRBD2. The V segment lost 1 base and the J segment 7 bases; nucleotides outside the gene matches: 4. The CDR3 consists of 14 residues. Germline CDR1 reads SGHRS; CDR2 reads YFSETQ. In DNA form, the CDR3 reads TGCGCCAGCAGCTTGTTCCGGGAGGTCGGGGAGCTGTTTTTT. Its protein is CASSLFREVGELFF.

The chain joins TRBV24-1 to TRBJ2-7, with TRBD1 matching 8 bases. V lost 7 bases to trimming and J lost 1 base; unmatched junction nucleotides: 8. The CDR3 is made up of 15 amino acids. Germline loops: CDR1 KGHDR, CDR2 SFDVKD. Written as DNA, the CDR3 is TGTGCCACCAGACAAACCGGGACAGGATCCTACGAGCAGTACTTC. Protein: CATRQTGTGSYEQYF.

This clonotype was seen repeatedly, ten times or more. The CDR3 nucleotides are TGTGCCAGCAGTTTGACTAGCGGCTACGAGCAGTACTTC. Amino acid sequence: CASSLTSGYEQYF. This chain uses TRBV12-3 or TRBV12-4 with TRBJ2-7, with 9 bases aligning to TRBD2. The CDR3 consists of 13 residues. The ends lost 3 bases at V and 3 bases at J; junction bases unmatched: 0.

The table lists this clonotype with a few counts. The V call is TRBV5-1, the J call TRBJ2-7; D possibly corresponds to TRBD2 (5 bases). CDR3 length: 15 amino acids. The V gene's germline CDR1 is SGHRS and CDR2 YFSETQ. Trimming left V 4 bases short and J 1 base short, with 15 bases between. This CDR3 is CASSVDRGSSYEQYF. The CDR3 coding sequence is TGCGCCAGCAGCGTTGATAGAGGGTCGTCCTACGAGCAGTACTTC.

This clonotype appeared many times. CDR3: CASSQAGTGSGNTIYF. DNA for the CDR3: TGTGCCAGCAGCCAAGCGGGTACCGGATCTGGAAACACCATATATTTT. J is TRBJ1-3 and V is TRBV3-1; the D is unclear. This CDR3 has 16 amino acids. Trimming stripped 1 base from V and 1 base from J, with 11 bases between. Germline loops: CDR1 LGHDT, CDR2 YNNKEL (reference sequence).

The chain employs TRBV18 and TRBJ1-1; the D gene is possibly TRBD1 (5 bases). This CDR3 comprises 13 residues. CDR1 KGHSH and CDR2 LQKENI come from the germline V gene. Trimming stripped 1 base from V and 5 bases from J, with 8 bases between. For the CDR3, the DNA is TGTGCCAGCTCACCACGGGGGTTGACTGAAGCTTTCTTT. This gives the protein CASSPRGLTEAFF.

CDR3 in amino acids: CSASFPTSGSFTGELFF. Written as DNA, the CDR3 is TGCAGTGCTTCATTTCCCACTAGCGGGAGTTTTACCGGGGAGCTGTTTTTT. V and J are TRBV20-1 and TRBJ2-2; 11 bases line up with TRBD2. CDR3 length equals 17 residues. Trimming removed 5 bases from V and 5 bases from J; junction bases left unmatched: 13. Germline CDR1 DFQATT, CDR2 SNEGSKA (reference sequence).

This chain links TRBV28 with TRBJ1-3; D is perhaps TRBD1 (5 bases). V lost 6 bases and J 4 bases, leaving 19 bases between the germline ends. This CDR3 has 16 residues. Per the germline V gene, CDR1 is MDHEN and CDR2 is SYDVKM. The CDR3 spells CASSTGRPIPGNTIYF. In DNA form, the CDR3 reads TGTGCCAGCAGCACAGGACGTCCGATCCCAGGAAACACCATATATTTT.